The T cell receptor (beta chain) under discussion was sequenced for a study of blood T cell repertoires in COVID-19. V shed 0 bases and J shed 3 bases, with 12 bases lying between them. The CDR3 spans 15 residues. Germline V gives CDR1 LNHNV, CDR2 YYDKDF (reference sequence). This clone was picked up one time. Profiled with immunoSEQ multiplex PCR; TCRdb holds only in-frame clones, not every one. The repertoire holds 25,000 or so clones, with 85% to 95% as singletons. This clonotype originated in a human donor with active COVID-19. The donor label of this sample is uncertain. The chain carries TRBV15 and TRBJ2-7; the D gene is possibly TRBD2 (7 bases). Input material: peripheral blood. The CDR3 region is CATSRDQGGVYEQYF. The CDR3 DNA reads TGTGCCACCAGCAGAGATCAAGGGGGGGTCTACGAGCAGTACTTC.